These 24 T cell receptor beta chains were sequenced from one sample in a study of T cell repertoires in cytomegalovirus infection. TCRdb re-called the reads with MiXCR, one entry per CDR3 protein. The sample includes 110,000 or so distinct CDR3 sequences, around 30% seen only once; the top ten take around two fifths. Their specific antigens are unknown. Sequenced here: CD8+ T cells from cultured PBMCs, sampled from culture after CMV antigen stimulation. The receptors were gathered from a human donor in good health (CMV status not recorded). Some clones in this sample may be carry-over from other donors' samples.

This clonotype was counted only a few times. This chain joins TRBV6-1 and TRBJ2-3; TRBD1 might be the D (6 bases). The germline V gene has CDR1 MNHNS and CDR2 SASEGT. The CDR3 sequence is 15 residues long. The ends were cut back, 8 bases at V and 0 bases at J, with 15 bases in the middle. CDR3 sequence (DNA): TGTGCCAGCCGCTGGACAGCCTCTAGCACAGATACGCAGTATTTT. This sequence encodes CASRWTASSTDTQYF.

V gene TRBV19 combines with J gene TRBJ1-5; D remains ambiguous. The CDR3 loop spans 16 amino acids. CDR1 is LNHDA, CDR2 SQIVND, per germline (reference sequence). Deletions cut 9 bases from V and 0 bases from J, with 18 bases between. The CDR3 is CASKNIPTDSNQPQHF. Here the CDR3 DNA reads TGTGCCAGCAAAAATATACCTACAGATAGCAATCAGCCCCAGCATTTT.

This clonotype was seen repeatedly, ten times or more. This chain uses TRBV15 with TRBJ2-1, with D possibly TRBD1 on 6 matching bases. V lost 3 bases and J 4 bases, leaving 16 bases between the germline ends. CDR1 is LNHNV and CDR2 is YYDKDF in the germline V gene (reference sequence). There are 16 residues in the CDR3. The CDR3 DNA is TGTGCCACCAGCAGGGATAATGGACAGTTATACAATGAGCAGTTCTTC. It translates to CATSRDNGQLYNEQFF.

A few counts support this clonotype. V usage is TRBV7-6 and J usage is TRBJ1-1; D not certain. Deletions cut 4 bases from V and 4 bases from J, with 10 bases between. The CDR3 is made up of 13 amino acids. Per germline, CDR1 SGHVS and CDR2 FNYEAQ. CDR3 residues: CASSSTAGTEAFF. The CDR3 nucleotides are TGTGCCAGCAGCTCCACGGCAGGCACTGAAGCTTTCTTT.

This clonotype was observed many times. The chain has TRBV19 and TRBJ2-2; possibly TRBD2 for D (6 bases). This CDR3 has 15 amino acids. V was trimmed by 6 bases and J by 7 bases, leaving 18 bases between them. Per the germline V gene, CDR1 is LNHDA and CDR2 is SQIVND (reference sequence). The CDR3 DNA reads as TGTGCCAGTAGACCTCGGGGGAATATGGGCGGGGAGCTGTTTTTT. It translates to CASRPRGNMGGELFF.

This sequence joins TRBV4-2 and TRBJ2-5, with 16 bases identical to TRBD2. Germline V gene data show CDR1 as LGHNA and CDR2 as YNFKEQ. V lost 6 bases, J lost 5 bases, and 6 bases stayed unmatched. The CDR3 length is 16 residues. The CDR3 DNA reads TGTGCCAGCAGGGCAGGGACTAGCGGGGGGGTTGAGACCCAGTACTTC. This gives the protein CASRAGTSGGVETQYF.

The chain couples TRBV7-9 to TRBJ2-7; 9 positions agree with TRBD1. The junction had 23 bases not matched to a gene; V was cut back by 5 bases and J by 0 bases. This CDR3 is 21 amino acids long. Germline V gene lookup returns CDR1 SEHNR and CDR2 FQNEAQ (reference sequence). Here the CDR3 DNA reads TGTGCCAGCAGCACTAGTAGAGACCCCGGGACAGGGTTTAGGAGCTCCTACGAGCAGTACTTC. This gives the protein CASSTSRDPGTGFRSSYEQYF. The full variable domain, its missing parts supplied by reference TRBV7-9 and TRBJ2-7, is DTGVSQNPRHKITKRGQNVTFRCDPISEHNRLYWYRQTLGQGPEFLTYFQNEAQLEKSRLLSDRFSAERPKGSFSTLEIQRTEQGDSAMYLCASSTSRDPGTGFRSSYEQYFGPGTRLTVT.

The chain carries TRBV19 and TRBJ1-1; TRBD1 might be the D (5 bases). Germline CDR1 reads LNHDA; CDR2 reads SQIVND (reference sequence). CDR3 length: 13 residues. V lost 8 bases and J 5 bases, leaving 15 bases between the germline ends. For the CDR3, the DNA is TGTGCCAGTGAGGGGCCCGGGAGGACTGAAGCTTTCTTT. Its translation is CASEGPGRTEAFF.

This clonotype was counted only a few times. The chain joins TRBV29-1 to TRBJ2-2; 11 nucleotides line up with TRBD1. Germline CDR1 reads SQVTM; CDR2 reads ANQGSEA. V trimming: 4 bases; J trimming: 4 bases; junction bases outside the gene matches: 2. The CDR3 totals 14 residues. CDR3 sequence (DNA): TGCAGCGTTGGGACAGGGGGCGTCACCGGGGAGCTGTTTTTT. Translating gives CSVGTGGVTGELFF.

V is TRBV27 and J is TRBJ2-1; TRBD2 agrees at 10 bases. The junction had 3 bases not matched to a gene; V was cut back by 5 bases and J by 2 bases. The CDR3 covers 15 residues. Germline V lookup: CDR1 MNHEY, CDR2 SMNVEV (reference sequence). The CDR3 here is CASSKAGGPYNEQFF. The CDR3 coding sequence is TGTGCCAGCAGTAAAGCGGGGGGGCCCTACAATGAGCAGTTCTTC.

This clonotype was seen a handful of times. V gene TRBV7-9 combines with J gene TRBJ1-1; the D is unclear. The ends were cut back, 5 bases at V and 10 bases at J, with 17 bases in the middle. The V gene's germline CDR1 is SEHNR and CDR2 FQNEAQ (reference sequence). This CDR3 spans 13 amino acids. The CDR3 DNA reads TGTGCCAGCAGCATAGACCCTAATTGGGGAGCTTTCTTT. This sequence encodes CASSIDPNWGAFF. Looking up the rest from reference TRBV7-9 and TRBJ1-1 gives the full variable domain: DTGVSQNPRHKITKRGQNVTFRCDPISEHNRLYWYRQTLGQGPEFLTYFQNEAQLEKSRLLSDRFSAERPKGSFSTLEIQRTEQGDSAMYLCASSIDPNWGAFFGQGTRLTVV.

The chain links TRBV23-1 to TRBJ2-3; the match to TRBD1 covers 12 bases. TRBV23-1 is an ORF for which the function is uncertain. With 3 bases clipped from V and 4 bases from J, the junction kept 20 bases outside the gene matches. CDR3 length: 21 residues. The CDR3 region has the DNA TGCGCCAGCAGTCAGCTTCGCCGGGACAGGGGGCGATTGGGCAAGGCAGATACGCAGTATTTT. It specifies CASSQLRRDRGRLGKADTQYF.

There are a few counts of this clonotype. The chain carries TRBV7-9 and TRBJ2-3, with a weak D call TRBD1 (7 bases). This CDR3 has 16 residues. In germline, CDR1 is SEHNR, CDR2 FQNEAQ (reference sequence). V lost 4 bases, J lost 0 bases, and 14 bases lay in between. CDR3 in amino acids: CASSSVTGTSTDTQYF. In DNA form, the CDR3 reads TGTGCCAGCAGCTCGGTGACAGGGACTAGCACAGATACGCAGTATTTT.

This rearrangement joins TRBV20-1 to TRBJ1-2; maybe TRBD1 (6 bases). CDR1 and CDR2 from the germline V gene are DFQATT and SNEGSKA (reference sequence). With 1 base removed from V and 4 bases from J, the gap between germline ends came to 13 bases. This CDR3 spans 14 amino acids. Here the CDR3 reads CSARVAGAAYGYTF. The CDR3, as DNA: TGCAGTGCTAGAGTTGCAGGGGCGGCCTATGGCTACACCTTC.

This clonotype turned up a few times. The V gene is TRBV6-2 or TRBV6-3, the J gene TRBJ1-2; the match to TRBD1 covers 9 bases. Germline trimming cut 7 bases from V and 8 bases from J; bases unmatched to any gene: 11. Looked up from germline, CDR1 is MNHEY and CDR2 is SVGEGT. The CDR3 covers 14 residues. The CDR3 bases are TGTGCCAGCACCGAACCCGGGACAGGGCTGGGCTACACCTTC. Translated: CASTEPGTGLGYTF.

CDR3 protein: CASGPDGPDTQYF. The CDR3 nucleotides are TGTGCTAGTGGTCCGGACGGACCAGATACGCAGTATTTT. The V and J genes are TRBV12-5 and TRBJ2-3; the D is unclear. V was shortened by 5 bases and J by 4 bases, with 10 bases between the two germline ends. This CDR3 is built from 13 residues. Germline lookup yields CDR1 LGHNT and CDR2 FRNRAP.

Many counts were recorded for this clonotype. The CDR3 nucleotides read TGTGCCAGCAGCCCGACGGGACACGACTACACCTTC. Protein product: CASSPTGHDYTF. V is TRBV7-2 and J is TRBJ1-2, with D maybe TRBD1 (6 bases). The ends were cut back, 5 bases at V and 10 bases at J, with 14 bases in the middle. Per germline, CDR1 SGHTA and CDR2 FQGNSA. The CDR3 runs 12 residues.

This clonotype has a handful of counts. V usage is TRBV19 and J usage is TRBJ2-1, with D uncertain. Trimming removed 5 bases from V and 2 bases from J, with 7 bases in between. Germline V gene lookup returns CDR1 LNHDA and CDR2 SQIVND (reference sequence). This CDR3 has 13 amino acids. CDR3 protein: CASSERTYNEQFF. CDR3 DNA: TGTGCCAGTAGTGAAAGAACCTACAATGAGCAGTTCTTC.

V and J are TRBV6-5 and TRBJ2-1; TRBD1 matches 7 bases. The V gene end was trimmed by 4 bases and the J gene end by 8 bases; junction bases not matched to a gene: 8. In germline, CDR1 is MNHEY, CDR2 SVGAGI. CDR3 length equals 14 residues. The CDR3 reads CASSFGTAGYEQFF. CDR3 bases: TGTGCCAGCAGTTTCGGGACAGCTGGCTATGAGCAGTTCTTC.

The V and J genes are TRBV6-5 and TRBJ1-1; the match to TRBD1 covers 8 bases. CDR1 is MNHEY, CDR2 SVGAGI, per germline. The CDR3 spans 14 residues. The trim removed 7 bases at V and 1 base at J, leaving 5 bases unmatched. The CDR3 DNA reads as TGTGCCAGCACAGGGACAGGAGGGAACACTGAAGCTTTCTTT. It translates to CASTGTGGNTEAFF.

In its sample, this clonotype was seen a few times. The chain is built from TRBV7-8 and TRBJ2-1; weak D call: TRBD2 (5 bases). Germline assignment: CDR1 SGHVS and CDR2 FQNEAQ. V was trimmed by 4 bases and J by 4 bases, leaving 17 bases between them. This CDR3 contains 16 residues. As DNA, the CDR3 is TGTGCCAGCAGCTCGAGAGCCGGGATCAGGTACAATGAGCAGTTCTTC. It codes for CASSSRAGIRYNEQFF.

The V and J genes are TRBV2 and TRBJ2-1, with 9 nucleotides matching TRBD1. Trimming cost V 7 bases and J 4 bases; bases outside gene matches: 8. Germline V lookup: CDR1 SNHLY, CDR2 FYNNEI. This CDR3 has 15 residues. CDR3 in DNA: TGTGCCAGCAAATCCGGGACAGGGAATTACAATGAGCAGTTCTTC. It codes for CASKSGTGNYNEQFF.

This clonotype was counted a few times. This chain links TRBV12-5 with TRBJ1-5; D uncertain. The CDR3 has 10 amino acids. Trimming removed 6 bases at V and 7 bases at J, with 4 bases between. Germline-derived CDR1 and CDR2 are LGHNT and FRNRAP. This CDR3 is CASGLQPQHF. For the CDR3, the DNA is TGTGCTAGTGGCCTACAGCCCCAGCATTTT.

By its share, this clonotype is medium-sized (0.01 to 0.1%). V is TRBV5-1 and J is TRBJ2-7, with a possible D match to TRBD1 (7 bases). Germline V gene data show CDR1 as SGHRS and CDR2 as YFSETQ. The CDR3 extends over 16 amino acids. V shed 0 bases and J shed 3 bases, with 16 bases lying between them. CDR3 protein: CASSLAGGGKDYEQYF. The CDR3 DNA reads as TGCGCCAGCAGCTTGGCCGGAGGGGGCAAAGACTACGAGCAGTACTTC.